This T cell receptor (beta chain) was retrieved from a study of beta chain features in type 1 diabetes. Findings and caveats of the study: Any role of HLA type in TCRB rearrangement remained unresolved here. Significant though moderate, a shortening of TCRB CDR3s appeared in all four CD4+ subsets of Type 1 diabetes patients.

The CDR3 is 15 amino acids. Germline V gives CDR1 SGDLS, CDR2 YYNGEE. Unmatched junction bases numbered 8, after V lost 2 bases and J lost 4 bases. The collection from each donor was one heparinised blood draw averaging around 100 mL. cDNA synthesis used the whole RNA isolate, giving expressed TCRB sequences. Clones were sequenced by immunoSEQ multiplex PCR, and TCRdb holds only the in-frame ones, with some missing. The sample lists hundreds of thousands of clones, around 15% seen once, with 0.022% in the top ten. Details on this clone: Antigen specificity is unknown.

The receptor was isolated from a man in his late teens or twenties with type 1 diabetes. The source material was naive CD4+ T cells from blood. This chain links TRBV9 with TRBJ1-1; 7 nucleotides align to TRBD1. CDR3 in amino acids: CASSVLLQGGTEAFF. The DNA of the CDR3 is TGTGCCAGCAGCGTCTTACTCCAGGGGGGCACTGAAGCTTTCTTT.